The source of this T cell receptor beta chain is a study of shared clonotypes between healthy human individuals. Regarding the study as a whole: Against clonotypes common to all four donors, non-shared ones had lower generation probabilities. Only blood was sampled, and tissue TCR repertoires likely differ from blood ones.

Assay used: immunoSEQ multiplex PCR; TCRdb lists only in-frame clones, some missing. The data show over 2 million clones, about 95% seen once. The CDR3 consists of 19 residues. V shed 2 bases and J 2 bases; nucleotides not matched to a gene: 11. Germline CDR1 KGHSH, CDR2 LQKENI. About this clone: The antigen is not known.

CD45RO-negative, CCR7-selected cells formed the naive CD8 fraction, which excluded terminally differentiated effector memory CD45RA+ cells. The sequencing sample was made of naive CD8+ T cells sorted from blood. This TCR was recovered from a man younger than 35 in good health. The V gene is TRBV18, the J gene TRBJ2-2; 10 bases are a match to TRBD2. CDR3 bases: TGTGCCAGCTCACCAAGCAGGGGACTAGCGTCCGAAAACACCGGGGAGCTGTTTTTT. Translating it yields CASSPSRGLASENTGELFF.